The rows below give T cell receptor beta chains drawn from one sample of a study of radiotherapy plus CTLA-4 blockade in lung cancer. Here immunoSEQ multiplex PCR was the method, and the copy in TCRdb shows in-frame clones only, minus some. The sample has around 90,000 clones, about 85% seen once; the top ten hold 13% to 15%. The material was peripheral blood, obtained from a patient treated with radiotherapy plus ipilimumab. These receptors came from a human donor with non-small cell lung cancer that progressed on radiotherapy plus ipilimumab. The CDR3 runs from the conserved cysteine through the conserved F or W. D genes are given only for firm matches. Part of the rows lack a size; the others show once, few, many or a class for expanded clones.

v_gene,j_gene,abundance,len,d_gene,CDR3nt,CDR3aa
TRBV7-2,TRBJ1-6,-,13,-,TGTGCCAGCAGCTTAGTGGACCTAGGGACCCTCCACTTT,CASSLVDLGTLHF
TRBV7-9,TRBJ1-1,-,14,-,TGTGCCAGCAGCTTAGCTCGGGAGGCCACTGAAGCTTTCTTT,CASSLAREATEAFF
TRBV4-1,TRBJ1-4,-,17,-,TGCGCCAGCAGCCAAGTGGCGTTAAGGGCAGGGAATGAAAAACTGTTTTTT,CASSQVALRAGNEKLFF
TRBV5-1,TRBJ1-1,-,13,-,TGCGCCAGCAGCTTGAACAGGAACACTGAAGCTTTCTTT,CASSLNRNTEAFF
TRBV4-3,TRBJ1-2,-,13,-,TGCGCCAGCAGCCAAGATCATGGGTATGGCTACACCTTC,CASSQDHGYGYTF
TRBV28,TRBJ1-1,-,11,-,TGTGCCATCCAGGGTAACACTGAAGCTTTCTTT,CAIQGNTEAFF
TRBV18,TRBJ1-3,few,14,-,TGTGCCAGCTCACCCGGGGACTCTGGAAACACCATATATTTT,CASSPGDSGNTIYF
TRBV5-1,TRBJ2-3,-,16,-,TGCGCCAGCAACTCCAGGGCAGCAACTAGCACAGATACGCAGTATTTT,CASNSRAATSTDTQYF
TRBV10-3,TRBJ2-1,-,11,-,TGTGCCATCAGCGACGACAATGAGCAGTTCTTC,CAISDDNEQFF
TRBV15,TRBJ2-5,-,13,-,TGTGCCACCAGCAGAGACAGACAAGAGACCCAGTACTTC,CATSRDRQETQYF
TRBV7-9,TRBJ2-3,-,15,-,TGTGCCAGCAGCCCCGTAGGGGTTCCGACAGATACGCAGTATTTT,CASSPVGVPTDTQYF
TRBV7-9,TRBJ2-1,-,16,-,TGTGCCAGCAGCAGGGCCCCGGGAGCCTCCTACAATGAGCAGTTCTTC,CASSRAPGASYNEQFF
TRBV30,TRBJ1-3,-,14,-,TGTGCCTGGAGTAGAGGGGAAACTGGAAACACCATATATTTT,CAWSRGETGNTIYF
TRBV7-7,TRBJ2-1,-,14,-,TGTGCTAGCAGCTTAGGTAGTCCCGGAGATGAGCAGTTCTTC,CASSLGSPGDEQFF